This T cell receptor (beta chain) was obtained from a study of monozygotic twins with inflammatory bowel disease. Template switching added UMIs carrying a 6-nucleotide sample barcode. With roughly 17 and 9 cycles respectively, two nested PCRs were carried out on TCRalpha and TCRbeta cDNA. With the 5' RACE reads reprocessed, TCRdb shows one record per CDR3 protein and no DNA. This sample's table reports approximately 420,000 distinct CDR3 sequences. Overall study results and limits: Inverse Simpson values showed less TCRbeta diversity in IBD patients than in their healthy co-twins.

The germline CDR1 and CDR2 sequences are SGHRS and YFSETQ. The CDR3 covers 15 residues. Worth noting for this clonotype: Its antigen is as yet unknown.

The sample was blood. The rearrangement joins TRBV5-1 to TRBJ2-7; TCRdb outputs TRBD1, but without DNA this stays unchecked. The clonotype was recovered from a human donor with ulcerative colitis or Crohn's disease, or a healthy co-twin of an affected twin (not recorded which). CDR3 sequence: CASSPQQGTYGEQYF.